Each of the 27 T cell receptor beta chains below was sequenced from the same sample in a study of blood T cells in healthy people across ages. Together with a sample-barcoded 5' primer, a J-beta primer mix was included in a second PCR lasting roughly 6 to 12 cycles. TCRdb reprocessed the 5' RACE reads with MiXCR, giving one entry per CDR3 protein. The sample carries fewer than 2,000,000 distinct CDR3 sequences, 30% to 35% recorded once. Material for sequencing was blood. Receptors originate from a woman aged 25 to 45 in good health.

The chain combines TRBV24-1 with TRBJ2-5, with TRBD1 identical over 7 bases. J lost 6 bases, V lost 5 bases, and 5 bases had no gene match. Germline loops: CDR1 KGHDR, CDR2 SFDVKD. The CDR3 contains 13 residues. Written as DNA, the CDR3 is TGTGCCACCAGTGGAAACAGGGGAAAGACCCAGTACTTC. The encoded protein is CATSGNRGKTQYF.

This chain uses TRBV27 with TRBJ1-5; TRBD1 matches at 7 bases. Germline values: CDR1 MNHEY, CDR2 SMNVEV (reference sequence). The J segment lost 3 bases and the V segment lost 7 bases, leaving 9 bases of the junction unmatched. This CDR3 region has 15 residues. In nucleotides, the CDR3 is TGTGCCAGCATGAAGGGGGCATTATTCAATCAGCCCCAGCATTTT. It is translated as CASMKGALFNQPQHF.

The sample holds a few counts of this clonotype. V and J are TRBV7-2 and TRBJ2-1; the match to TRBD2 covers 10 bases. V shed 1 base, J shed 7 bases, and the junction held 7 bases outside the gene matches. This CDR3 spans 16 amino acids. Per germline, CDR1 SGHTA and CDR2 FQGNSA. CDR3 sequence reads: CASSLEGSGRWNEQFF. In nucleotides, the CDR3 is TGTGCCAGCAGCTTAGAGGGTAGCGGGAGGTGGAATGAGCAGTTCTTC.

The chain has TRBV12-3 or TRBV12-4 and TRBJ2-4; 8 bases align to TRBD1. The end of the DNA aligns better with TRBJ2-7, so the J call may be wrong. The CDR3 runs 14 residues. CDR3 residues: CASNIRGQVYEQYF. The CDR3, as DNA: TGTGCCAGCAATATACGGGGACAGGTCTACGAGCAGTACTTC.

The chain joins TRBV7-3 to TRBJ2-6; D perhaps matches TRBD1 (5 bases). The length of the CDR3 is 14 residues. Germline CDR1 and CDR2: SGHTA and FQGTGA. With 5 bases removed from V and 3 bases from J, the gap between germline ends came to 8 bases. The CDR3 reads CASSAGLGANVLTF. The CDR3, as DNA: TGTGCCAGCAGCGCAGGGCTTGGGGCCAACGTCCTGACTTTC. The full variable domain, completed using reference TRBV7-3 and TRBJ2-6, is GAGVSQTPSNKVTEKGKYVELRCDPISGHTALYWYRQSLGQGPEFLIYFQGTGAADDSGLPNDRFFAVRPEGSVSTLKIQRTERGDSAVYLCASSAGLGANVLTFGAGSRLTVL.

The CDR3 sequence is CASSEASGLAFSYNEQFF. The CDR3 DNA reads TGTGCCAGCAGTGAAGCCTCGGGACTAGCGTTCTCCTACAATGAGCAGTTCTTC. This chain joins TRBV2 and TRBJ2-1; TRBD2 aligns across 10 bases. Per germline, CDR1 SNHLY and CDR2 FYNNEI. V was pared by 0 bases and J by 0 bases, with 5 bases of the junction left unmatched. The CDR3 covers 18 residues.

About this clonotype: The CDR3 end shows no conserved phenylalanine or tryptophan, and so a read error is likely. The chain carries TRBV10-2 and TRBJ1-1; D unresolved. This CDR3 has 13 amino acids. Germline CDR1 and CDR2: WSHSY and SAAADI. V lost 6 bases and J 2 bases, leaving 10 bases between the germline ends. The CDR3 spells CASRASSNTEAFS. The CDR3 coding sequence is TGCGCCAGCAGGGCGTCCAGCAACACTGAAGCTTTCTCT.

This clonotype was counted ten times or more. The chain uses TRBV29-1 and TRBJ2-7, with D perhaps TRBD1 (5 bases). V dropped 1 base and J dropped 2 bases, with 15 bases sitting between them. The CDR3 sequence is 15 residues long. CDR1 is SQVTM, CDR2 ANQGSEA, per germline. DNA for the CDR3: TGCAGCGTTGAAGGGGGCGAAGGGCTGCCCTACGAGCAGTACTTC. Protein: CSVEGGEGLPYEQYF.

This clonotype was observed a few times. CDR3 coding DNA: TGCGCCAGCAGCCTTTCATACAGGGGAGCCGATGAGCAGTTCTTC. This codes for CASSLSYRGADEQFF. The J gene is TRBJ2-1, the V gene TRBV4-1; 7 positions match TRBD1. The germline CDR1 and CDR2 sequences are MGHRA and YSYEKL. This CDR3 has 15 residues. Unmatched junction bases numbered 11, after V lost 4 bases and J lost 8 bases.

V gene TRBV3-1 combines with J gene TRBJ2-4; D is perhaps TRBD1 or TRBD2 (5 bases each). CDR3 length: 15 residues. In germline, CDR1 is LGHDT, CDR2 YNNKEL (reference sequence). Between the trimmed V and J ends, which lost 5 bases and 0 bases, there was a span of 11 bases. The CDR3: CASSGTQLAKNIQYF. The CDR3 DNA follows: TGTGCCAGCAGCGGGACCCAGCTAGCCAAAAACATTCAGTACTTC.

The chain has TRBV3-1 and TRBJ2-7; the D gene is possibly TRBD1 (6 bases). Trimming stripped 6 bases from V and 3 bases from J, with 21 bases between. Looked up from germline, CDR1 is LGHDT and CDR2 is YNNKEL (reference sequence). The CDR3 length is 16 residues. In nucleotides, the CDR3 is TGTGCCAGCAGACAGTCTTGGGGACAAGAAAGCTACGAGCAGTACTTC. It specifies CASRQSWGQESYEQYF.

In the case of this clonotype: A read error may produce the germline difference seen at one junction end. This chain links TRBV5-1 with TRBJ2-1, with 13 positions matching TRBD2. The CDR3 consists of 18 residues. Germline-derived CDR1 and CDR2 are SGHRS and YFSETQ. The CDR3, as DNA: TGCGCCGGCAGCTCCGCCGGGACTAGCGGGGTTATTGTAAATGAGCAGTTCTTC. Protein sequence: CAGSSAGTSGVIVNEQFF. The full variable domain, its missing parts supplied by reference TRBV5-1 and TRBJ2-1, is KAGVTQTPRYLIKTRGQQVTLSCSPISGHRSVSWYQQTPGQGLQFLFEYFSETQRNKGNFPGRFSGRQFSNSRSEMNVSTLELGDSALYLCAGSSAGTSGVIVNEQFFGPGTRLTVL.

This clonotype was picked up a small number of times. The V call is TRBV20-1, the J call TRBJ2-3, with TRBD1 matching over 7 bases. This CDR3 has 14 amino acids. The germline CDR1 and CDR2 sequences are DFQATT and SNEGSKA (reference sequence). Trimming removed 4 bases from V and 3 bases from J; junction bases left unmatched: 7. The CDR3 loop is CSANQGVITDTQYF. The CDR3 nucleotides are TGCAGTGCTAACCAGGGGGTGATTACAGATACGCAGTATTTT.

A word on this clonotype: The CDR3 does not close with the conserved phenylalanine or tryptophan, likely indicating a read error. The chain has TRBV20-1 and TRBJ1-5; D is uncertain. Trimming took off 3 bases at V and 4 bases at J, with 13 bases between the two ends. Germline values: CDR1 DFQATT, CDR2 SNEGSKA (reference sequence). This CDR3 spans 14 amino acids. The DNA of the CDR3 is TGCAGTGCTAGCGTCGTCGGAGGGAATCAGCCCCAGCATGTT. Translated, it gives CSASVVGGNQPQHV.

The chain uses TRBV5-1 and TRBJ2-5; D perhaps matches TRBD2 (6 bases). The CDR3 extends over 14 amino acids. V was shortened by 4 bases and J by 11 bases, with 21 bases between the two germline ends. Germline V gene sequence: CDR1 SGHRS, CDR2 YFSETQ. The CDR3 nucleotides read TGCGCCAGCAGCCCCGGGGGATCAGCCTACGTGCAGTACTTC. Its protein is CASSPGGSAYVQYF. The full variable domain, rest sourced from reference TRBV5-1 and TRBJ2-5, is KAGVTQTPRYLIKTRGQQVTLSCSPISGHRSVSWYQQTPGQGLQFLFEYFSETQRNKGNFPGRFSGRQFSNSRSEMNVSTLELGDSALYLCASSPGGSAYVQYFGPGTRLLVL.

The V and J genes are TRBV12-3 or TRBV12-4 and TRBJ2-1; TRBD2 aligns across 9 bases. V lost 5 bases, J lost 8 bases, and 16 bases stayed unmatched. The CDR3 sequence is 17 residues long. The CDR3 is CASSLPWGRGGQDEQFF. The CDR3 region has the DNA TGTGCCAGCAGTCTCCCTTGGGGGCGGGGGGGCCAGGATGAGCAGTTCTTC.

This clonotype was observed a handful of times. The chain employs TRBV27 and TRBJ1-2; D possibly corresponds to TRBD1 (6 bases). The CDR3 has 14 amino acids. Trimming took 5 bases from V and 4 from J, leaving 14 bases between them. Germline loops: CDR1 MNHEY, CDR2 SMNVEV (reference sequence). Written as DNA, the CDR3 is TGTGCCAGCAGTCCAACCTTAGGGGGCTATGGCTACACCTTC. Encoded protein: CASSPTLGGYGYTF.

The V gene is TRBV20-1, the J gene TRBJ1-2; unclear D gene. V lost 6 bases to trimming and J lost 4 bases, with 18 bases between them. CDR3 length: 14 amino acids. The germline V gene has CDR1 DFQATT and CDR2 SNEGSKA (reference sequence). In nucleotides, the CDR3 is TGCAGTGCCGTAACGGGGAACGAGGGCTATGGCTACACCTTC. Its translation is CSAVTGNEGYGYTF.

V and J are TRBV2 and TRBJ2-7; D not resolved. The germline gives CDR1 SNHLY, CDR2 FYNNEI. The CDR3 loop spans 15 amino acids. Trimming left V 0 bases short and J 1 base short, with 10 bases between. The CDR3 loop is CASSEALLGSYEQYF. The CDR3, as DNA: TGTGCCAGCAGTGAAGCGCTTCTAGGATCCTACGAGCAGTACTTC. The full variable domain, with the rest looked up from reference TRBV2 and TRBJ2-7, is EPEVTQTPSHQVTQMGQEVILRCVPISNHLYFYWYRQILGQKVEFLVSFYNNEISEKSEIFDDQFSVERPDGSNFTLKIRSTKLEDSAMYFCASSEALLGSYEQYFGPGTRLTVT.

This clonotype was observed many times. The V and J genes are TRBV7-9 and TRBJ2-1, with D unclear. This CDR3 comprises 14 residues. Per germline, CDR1 SEHNR and CDR2 FQNEAQ (reference sequence). Trimming took off 5 bases at V and 3 bases at J, with 11 bases between the two ends. The CDR3 reads CASSMAGYYNEQFF. The CDR3 nucleotides read TGTGCCAGCAGCATGGCCGGGTACTACAATGAGCAGTTCTTC.

This clonotype occurred a few times. The V gene is TRBV9, the J gene TRBJ2-5; D gene uncertain. The J call could be wrong; TRBJ2-7 is a better fit for the DNA end. CDR1 is SGDLS and CDR2 is YYNGEE in the germline V gene. The CDR3 sequence is 15 residues long. CDR3 amino acids: CASSVGSHGDYEQYF. CDR3 DNA sequence: TGTGCCAGCAGCGTAGGCAGTCACGGAGACTACGAGCAGTACTTC.

Only a few counts were recorded for this clonotype. The chain has TRBV20-1 and TRBJ2-7; D is unresolved. The CDR3 runs to 14 residues. In germline, CDR1 is DFQATT, CDR2 SNEGSKA (reference sequence). The V and J ends lost 3 bases and 2 bases respectively, with 14 bases between them. CDR3 residues: CSASPPSAAYEQYF. CDR3 DNA: TGCAGTGCTAGCCCACCCAGTGCTGCCTACGAGCAGTACTTC.

The chain carries TRBV9 and TRBJ2-3; 13 bases agree with TRBD2. Germline assignment: CDR1 SGDLS and CDR2 YYNGEE. The CDR3 extends over 16 amino acids. V lost 2 bases and J lost 5; bases outside the gene matches: 5. CDR3: CASSVGLAGLGDTQYF. In nucleotides, the CDR3 is TGTGCCAGCAGCGTGGGACTAGCGGGGCTGGGAGATACGCAGTATTTT. Together with reference TRBV9 and TRBJ2-3, the CDR3 gives the full variable domain: DSGVTQTPKHLITATGQRVTLRCSPRSGDLSVYWYQQSLDQGLQFLIQYYNGEERAKGNILERFSAQQFPDLHSELNLSSLELGDSALYFCASSVGLAGLGDTQYFGPGTRLTVL.

This clonotype was recorded at least ten times. The junction departs from germline at one end; a sequencing error may be responsible. The chain employs TRBV5-1 and TRBJ2-5; D might be TRBD2 (6 bases). The CDR3 spans 13 residues. Germline V lookup: CDR1 SGHRS, CDR2 YFSETQ. The CDR3 sequence: CASSFQGGETQYF. The CDR3 DNA follows: TGTGCCAGCAGCTTCCAGGGAGGCGAGACCCAGTACTTC.

This chain links TRBV20-1 with TRBJ2-5, with 12 positions matching TRBD2. The CDR3 has 19 residues. CDR1 is DFQATT, CDR2 SNEGSKA, per germline (reference sequence). Germline trimming cut 6 bases from V and 3 bases from J; bases unmatched to any gene: 20. The CDR3 loop is CSATTSSPRTSGDKETQYF. The CDR3 nucleotides are TGCAGTGCGACAACGTCGAGTCCCAGGACTAGCGGGGACAAAGAGACCCAGTACTTC.

The chain employs TRBV7-9 and TRBJ2-7, with TRBD1 identical over 7 bases. The ends lost 0 bases at V and 0 bases at J; junction bases unmatched: 14. The V gene's germline CDR1 is SEHNR and CDR2 FQNEAQ (reference sequence). CDR3 size: 19 residues. The CDR3 loop is CASSLAEGTVGYSSYEQYF. The CDR3 DNA follows: TGTGCCAGCAGCTTAGCTGAGGGGACAGTTGGTTATAGCTCCTACGAGCAGTACTTC.

The table lists this clonotype with a few counts. The chain employs TRBV29-1 and TRBJ2-6, with D possibly called TRBD1 or TRBD2 (5 bases each). The V gene lost 6 bases and the J gene lost 4 bases, with 16 bases spanning the gap. Germline V gene sequence: CDR1 SQVTM, CDR2 ANQGSEA. This CDR3 is 15 amino acids long. The CDR3 nucleotides are TGCAGCGTGGGGGAGATAGAGGCCGGGGCCAACGTCCTGACTTTC. Translation gives CSVGEIEAGANVLTF.